The 23 T cell receptor beta chains listed next were all sequenced from one sample in a study of cytomegalovirus exposure and HLA in healthy donors. The PCR employed 60 Vbeta primers together with 13 Jbeta primers. Repertoires were generated with immunoSEQ multiplex PCR, while TCRdb's copy carries only in-frame clones and drops some. The data contain about 190,000 clones, approximately 79% of them seen just once; the ten biggest clones take up 1.6%. The sequenced sample was PBMCs. The receptors stem from a woman younger than 35 in good health and CMV-seronegative.

V usage is TRBV29-1 and J usage is TRBJ1-1; no clear D. In germline, CDR1 is SQVTM, CDR2 ANQGSEA. CDR3 length: 12 residues. Trimming removed 5 bases at V and 8 bases at J, with 15 bases between. The CDR3 is CSVRGAPEEAFF. CDR3 DNA: TGCAGCGTTCGGGGAGCGCCTGAGGAAGCTTTCTTT. Full variable domain (rest looked up from reference TRBV29-1 and TRBJ1-1): SAVISQKPSRDICQRGTSLTIQCQVDSQVTMMFWYRQQPGQSLTLIATANQGSEATYESGFVIDKFPISRPNLTFSTLTVSNMSPEDSSIYLCSVRGAPEEAFFGQGTRLTVV.

The chain employs TRBV29-1 and TRBJ1-1; D is possibly TRBD1 (5 bases). The length of the CDR3 is 12 residues. Trimming pared 4 bases from V and 1 base from J, leaving 7 bases between. CDR1 and CDR2 (germline): SQVTM, ANQGSEA. In DNA, the CDR3 is TGCAGCGTTGGACAGAGGAACACTGAAGCTTTCTTT. Its translation: CSVGQRNTEAFF.

The V call is TRBV7-2, the J call TRBJ1-2; TRBD1 might be the D (6 bases). V was cut by 5 bases and J by 8 bases, with 15 bases left in between. This CDR3 is 13 amino acids long. Per the germline V gene, CDR1 is SGHTA and CDR2 is FQGNSA. The CDR3 nucleotides read TGTGCCAGCAGCCTGGGAAACAGGGTCGGCTACACCTTC. This encodes CASSLGNRVGYTF.

This clone showed up just a few times. The V gene is TRBV4-1, the J gene TRBJ2-1, with 14 bases fitting TRBD2. This CDR3 is 17 amino acids long. The V gene end was trimmed by 2 bases and the J gene end by 4 bases; junction bases not matched to a gene: 4. Germline assignment: CDR1 MGHRA and CDR2 YSYEKL. The CDR3 DNA sequence: TGCGCCAGCAGCCAACCGGGACTAGCGGGAGATTACAATGAGCAGTTCTTC. Residues: CASSQPGLAGDYNEQFF.

The chain is built from TRBV28 and TRBJ1-1; D is unclear. The CDR3 has 18 amino acids. V was shortened by 6 bases and J by 0 bases, with 23 bases between the two germline ends. Germline V gene sequence: CDR1 MDHEN, CDR2 SYDVKM. CDR3 sequence: CASSGGAGVVGMNTEAFF. In nucleotides, the CDR3 is TGTGCCAGCAGCGGTGGTGCCGGGGTAGTGGGCATGAACACTGAAGCTTTCTTT.

V usage is TRBV19 and J usage is TRBJ1-4, with 7 bases identical to TRBD1. Germline V gene lookup returns CDR1 LNHDA and CDR2 SQIVND (reference sequence). The ends lost 4 bases at V and 8 bases at J; junction bases unmatched: 10. The CDR3 contains 15 residues. DNA for the CDR3: TGTGCCAGTAGTAAGATGACAGGGTATGAGGAAAAACTGTTTTTT. Its protein product is CASSKMTGYEEKLFF.

Notes on this clone: The junction differs from germline at one of its ends, possibly a read error. V is TRBV2 and J is TRBJ1-2; D remains ambiguous. The CDR3 has 14 residues. CDR1 SNHLY and CDR2 FYNNEI come from the germline V gene. The CDR3 DNA reads TGTGCCAGCAGGGAAGACCTTAAAGGAGATGGCTACACCTTC. As protein: CASREDLKGDGYTF.

This chain connects TRBV4-3 to TRBJ2-7, with 10 nucleotides matching TRBD2. Germline lookup yields CDR1 LGHNA and CDR2 YSLEER. The CDR3 extends over 15 amino acids. J gave up 4 bases and V 2 bases, and 5 bases lay outside the gene matches. In DNA form, the CDR3 reads TGCGCCAGCAGCCAACAGCGGGAGGGCCCATACGAGCAGTACTTC. Translation gives CASSQQREGPYEQYF.

This clone was observed a few times. The V and J genes are TRBV5-1 and TRBJ1-2; TRBD1 aligns across 9 bases. Germline V gene data show CDR1 as SGHRS and CDR2 as YFSETQ. The CDR3 spans 15 residues. V was pared by 5 bases and J by 3 bases, with 8 bases of the junction left unmatched. The chain's CDR3 is CASRGDRAGDYGYTF. CDR3 DNA: TGCGCCAGCAGGGGGGACAGGGCTGGGGACTATGGCTACACCTTC.

CDR3 in amino acids: CASSQDASGGNTGELFF. The CDR3 coding sequence is TGCGCCAGCAGCCAAGATGCATCGGGAGGAAACACCGGGGAGCTGTTTTTT. This chain joins TRBV4-3 and TRBJ2-2, with 7 bases aligning to TRBD2. This CDR3 has 17 residues. Germline CDR1 is LGHNA and CDR2 is YSLEER. V trimming: 0 bases; J trimming: 2 bases; junction bases outside the gene matches: 6.

The V call is TRBV15, the J call TRBJ1-2; no clear D. Trimming took 4 bases from V and 3 from J, leaving 9 bases between them. CDR1 is LNHNV, CDR2 YYDKDF, per germline (reference sequence). This CDR3 has 13 amino acids. CDR3 loop: CATSKQVYYGYTF. The CDR3 DNA sequence: TGTGCCACCAGCAAGCAGGTTTACTATGGCTACACCTTC.

The V gene is TRBV28, the J gene TRBJ2-5, with TRBD1 matching over 7 bases. This CDR3 has 15 amino acids. V gave up 7 bases and J gave up 0 bases; unmatched junction bases: 8. CDR1 MDHEN and CDR2 SYDVKM come from the germline V gene. CDR3: CASKKRDRHQETQYF. The CDR3, as DNA: TGTGCCAGCAAAAAAAGGGACAGACACCAAGAGACCCAGTACTTC. The variable domain in full, with the rest retrieved from reference TRBV28 and TRBJ2-5, is DVKVTQSSRYLVKRTGEKVFLECVQDMDHENMFWYRQDPGLGLRLIYFSYDVKMKEKGDIPEGYSVSREKKERFSLILESASTNQTSMYLCASKKRDRHQETQYFGPGTRLLVL.

This clone showed up just a few times. The CDR3: CASSVPRSDSPLHF. The CDR3 nucleotides read TGTGCCAGCAGTGTCCCCAGGTCCGATTCACCCCTCCACTTT. V gene TRBV2 combines with J gene TRBJ1-6; D not certain. The CDR3 runs to 14 residues. Germline assignment: CDR1 SNHLY and CDR2 FYNNEI. V lost 4 bases and J lost 8, with 12 bases in between.

This clone has only a few counts. The CDR3 DNA follows: TGCGCCAGCAGCCACACTAGCGGGAGAGCGCGGAACACCGGGGAGCTGTTTTTT. Translated, it gives CASSHTSGRARNTGELFF. V gene TRBV4-1 combines with J gene TRBJ2-2, with 11 positions matching TRBD2. From germline, CDR1 is MGHRA and CDR2 YSYEKL. The CDR3 is made up of 18 amino acids. V lost 3 bases, J lost 1 base, and 7 bases stayed unmatched.

This chain joins TRBV7-2 and TRBJ1-2; D gene unclear. The ends were cut back, 6 bases at V and 1 base at J, with 15 bases in the middle. This CDR3 is built from 15 residues. CDR1 and CDR2 from the germline V gene are SGHTA and FQGNSA. The CDR3 nucleotides read TGTGCCAGCAGGGCCGCCGGGAATTTTAACTATGGCTACACCTTC. This codes for CASRAAGNFNYGYTF.

The chain recombines TRBV4-1 with TRBJ2-7, with unresolved D. The germline V and J ends were trimmed by 1 base and 6 bases, with 13 bases remaining between them. CDR1 and CDR2 (germline): MGHRA, YSYEKL. This CDR3 is built from 14 residues. The CDR3 coding sequence is TGCGCCAGCAGCCAAGTACAGCAGGCGCCCGAGCAGTACTTC. Its translation is CASSQVQQAPEQYF.

On this clone itself: The same CDR3 can be traced to other DNA sequences in this sample. V is TRBV27 and J is TRBJ1-1; the D gene is possibly TRBD1 (5 bases). V lost 2 bases, J lost 1 base, and 8 bases lay in between. CDR3 length: 14 amino acids. Germline lookup yields CDR1 MNHEY and CDR2 SMNVEV (reference sequence). The CDR3 bases are TGTGCCAGCAGTTTAGCAGGGAAGAACACTGAAGCTTTCTTT. Translated, it gives CASSLAGKNTEAFF.

V is TRBV4-1 and J is TRBJ1-3, with TRBD1 matching over 7 bases. The CDR3 totals 17 residues. In germline, CDR1 is MGHRA, CDR2 YSYEKL. Losses at the gene ends were 2 bases for V and 1 base for J; bases not matched to a gene: 8. CDR3 DNA: TGCGCCAGCAGCCAAAGGCAGGACAGGTTTTCTGGAAACACCATATATTTT. Its translation is CASSQRQDRFSGNTIYF.

V gene TRBV27 combines with J gene TRBJ2-1, with unresolved D. The CDR3 is made up of 11 amino acids. Germline loops: CDR1 MNHEY, CDR2 SMNVEV (reference sequence). V lost 3 bases, J lost 8 bases, and 5 bases lay in between. The CDR3 region has the DNA TGTGCCAGCAGTTTGGGCCATGAGCAGTTCTTC. Translating it yields CASSLGHEQFF.

V usage is TRBV27 and J usage is TRBJ2-3; 9 bases map to TRBD2. The V and J ends lost 2 bases and 7 bases, in that order; junction bases with no gene match: 22. Germline lookup yields CDR1 MNHEY and CDR2 SMNVEV (reference sequence). The CDR3 is made up of 20 amino acids. The CDR3 DNA reads as TGTGCCAGCAGTTTAAGGCGGGGGGGGGTTTCTGGTTGGCAGTCTTATACGCAGTATTTT. This encodes CASSLRRGGVSGWQSYTQYF.

The CDR3 loop reads CASSGGTGRTGNTIYF. The CDR3, as DNA: TGCGCCAGCAGCGGGGGGACAGGAAGGACTGGAAACACCATATATTTT. The chain combines TRBV5-1 with TRBJ1-3; 8 nucleotides align to TRBD1. The CDR3 is 16 amino acids. Trimming at V came to 4 bases and at J to 2 bases, leaving 8 bases not matched to a gene. The germline gives CDR1 SGHRS, CDR2 YFSETQ.

This chain connects TRBV6-1 to TRBJ2-3, with TRBD2 matching over 9 bases. CDR3 length: 15 residues. The V and J ends lost 6 bases and 5 bases, in that order; junction bases with no gene match: 9. Germline values: CDR1 MNHNS, CDR2 SASEGT. CDR3 coding DNA: TGTGCCAGCAGAGGGGGCGGGGGGGTGGGAGATACGCAGTATTTT. Amino acid sequence: CASRGGGGVGDTQYF.

The V gene is TRBV4-2, the J gene TRBJ2-7; TRBD2 matches at 14 bases. The CDR3 covers 17 residues. Germline assignment: CDR1 LGHNA and CDR2 YNFKEQ. V lost 3 bases, J lost 3 bases, and 7 bases stayed unmatched. The CDR3 loop is CASSHWTSGRSHYEQYF. CDR3 nucleotides: TGTGCCAGCAGCCACTGGACTAGCGGGAGGTCCCACTACGAGCAGTACTTC.